A selection of T cell receptor beta chains follows, all from one sample in a study of blood T cells in healthy people across ages. One entry per CDR3 protein, called by TCRdb with MiXCR from the 5' RACE reads. The repertoire has over 1.5 million distinct CDR3 sequences, around half of them found once; the top ten carry over 2%. The sequencing sample was made of blood. The source is a woman between 40 and 50 years old in good health. CDR3s include the opening cysteine and the closing phenylalanine or tryptophan. A D gene is named only where the DNA matches it firmly. Clone sizes are given selectively: once, few, many, or a class where the clone is expanded.

D gene	V gene	J gene	clone size	CDR3 DNA	CDR3 protein
NA	TRBV15	TRBJ2-7	few	TGTGCCACCAGCAGAGATGGAGGTTTCAGCTCCTACGAGCAGTACTTC	CATSRDGGFSSYEQYF
NA	TRBV9	TRBJ2-1	few	TGTGCCAGCAGCGTAGTAGGATTGGGTAAGGGAGGGGGCGCGGGGAATGAGCAGTTCTTC	CASSVVGLGKGGGAGNEQFF
NA	TRBV7-9	TRBJ1-4	NA	TGTGCCAGCAGCTTACTGGGGGATGAAAAACTGTTTTTT	CASSLLGDEKLFF
TRBD1	TRBV6-6	TRBJ1-5	NA	TGTGCCAGCAGTGACACAGGGGATCAGCCCCAGCATTTT	CASSDTGDQPQHF
TRBD1	TRBV13	TRBJ2-1	NA	TGTGCCAGCAGCTATAGGGACAGGGGGCCCAATGAGCAGTTCTTC	CASSYRDRGPNEQFF
NA	TRBV4-1	TRBJ1-2	NA	TGCGCCAGCAGCCAAGAAGCAGGGAATGGCTACACCTTC	CASSQEAGNGYTF
TRBD2	TRBV5-1	TRBJ2-1	NA	TGCGCCAGCACCAGGACTAGCGGGGGCGCCTACAATGAGCAGTTCTTC	CASTRTSGGAYNEQFF
TRBD2	TRBV20-1	TRBJ2-1	NA	TGCAGTGCTCCTAGCGGGGGGGCCAGTACGAAACCAATTGAGCAGTTCTTC	CSAPSGGASTKPIEQFF
NA	TRBV28	TRBJ2-7	few	TGTGCCAGCAGTTTAATATCTAAAACCCCCTACGAGCAGTACTTC	CASSLISKTPYEQYF
TRBD1	TRBV7-9	TRBJ2-6	few	TGTGCCGGCGGACAGGGCATATTTGGGGCCAACGTCCTGACTTTC	CAGGQGIFGANVLTF
TRBD1	TRBV10-3	TRBJ1-2	NA	TGTGCCATCAGGGGGGACAGTGAGTCCTATGGCTGCACCTTC	CAIRGDSESYGCTF
TRBD2	TRBV7-8	TRBJ2-7	NA	TGTGCCTGCAGCTGGCCTTCAGGCGGGGGTACCAGCTCCTACGAGCAGTACTTC	CACSWPSGGGTSSYEQYF
TRBD1	TRBV27	TRBJ1-1	NA	TGTGGCAGCAGTTTATATACCGGGACAGCAAACACTGAAGCTTTCTTT	CGSSLYTGTANTEAFF
NA	TRBV20-1	TRBJ2-7	NA	TGCAGTGCTAGCAATAACTACGAGCAGTACTTC	CSASNNYEQYF
NA	TRBV4-3	TRBJ2-3	NA	TGCGCCAGCAGCCAAGATCGTGGGGAATCGGGGTATTCCCAGTATTTT	CASSQDRGESGYSQYF
TRBD2	TRBV20-1	TRBJ2-3	NA	TGCAGTGCAGAGACCTTAGCGGGGAGGACGGATACGCAGTATTTT	CSAETLAGRTDTQYF
NA	TRBV28	TRBJ2-7	NA	TGTGCCAGCACCTCGGGGAACTACGAGCAGTACTTC	CASTSGNYEQYF
TRBD1	TRBV24-1	TRBJ2-7	NA	TGTGCCACCAGTGACTCAAACCCGGGACAGGGGGCCTACGAGCAGTACTTC	CATSDSNPGQGAYEQYF
TRBD2	TRBV6-6	TRBJ2-5	NA	TGTGCCAGCAGTTACTCTCAGCGGGGGGCAGTAGAGACCCAGTACTTC	CASSYSQRGAVETQYF
TRBD2	TRBV2	TRBJ2-1	NA	TGTGCCAGCAGTGAAAGGCTAGCGGGGAGCAATGAGCAGTTCTTC	CASSERLAGSNEQFF
NA	TRBV4-2	TRBJ1-5	NA	TGTGCCAGCAGCCAGGTGGGCTCCAATCAGCCCCAGCATTTT	CASSQVGSNQPQHF
TRBD2	TRBV4-3	TRBJ2-3	NA	TGCGCCAGCAGCCAAGAGGGGGGACTAGCGGGCACCACAGATACGCAGTATTTT	CASSQEGGLAGTTDTQYF
NA	TRBV20-1	TRBJ1-6	NA	TGCAGTGCTAGAGACAGGGACTCCTATAATTCACCCCTCCACTTT	CSARDRDSYNSPLHF
NA	TRBV7-2	TRBJ1-2	NA	TGTGCCAGCAGCTTAGATGTCAGCAACTATGGCTACACCTTC	CASSLDVSNYGYTF
NA	TRBV6-5	TRBJ2-7	NA	TGTGCCAGCAGTTACGGGGGGCCCGGGGGCTACGAGCAGTACTTC	CASSYGGPGGYEQYF
TRBD2	TRBV11-2	TRBJ2-1	NA	TGTACCAGCAGTCAGCGGGGGGGCCAGGTCAATGAGCAGTTCTTC	CTSSQRGGQVNEQFF
TRBD1	TRBV12-3/TRBV12-4	TRBJ2-1	NA	TGTGCCAGCAGTTTACGGGGGACAGGGGGAGGAGGTGAGCAGTTCTTC	CASSLRGTGGGGEQFF
NA	TRBV5-5	TRBJ2-7	NA	TGTGCCAGCAGCCCGGGGAGAGTCCGAAGGGACGAGCAGTACTTC	CASSPGRVRRDEQYF
NA	TRBV7-9	TRBJ1-2	NA	TGTGCCAGCAGCCCCCCCCTAATAGAGAAGAGACCCTATGGCTACACCTTC	CASSPPLIEKRPYGYTF
TRBD2	TRBV6-5	TRBJ2-7	NA	TGTGCCAGCAGTTACTCGTTTGGCGGGGGGGACCACGAGCAGTACTTC	CASSYSFGGGDHEQYF
NA	TRBV29-1	TRBJ2-5	NA	TGCAGCGTTGACCTAGCAAAGGCCCACAATGAGCAGTACTTC	CSVDLAKAHNEQYF
NA	TRBV20-1	TRBJ2-7	NA	TGCAGTGCTAGAGATGAGGGCAGAACGATCTACGAGCAGTACTTC	CSARDEGRTIYEQYF
TRBD1	TRBV25-1	TRBJ2-1	few	TGTGCCAGCAGTGACCCCGACAGGGTCTACAATGAGCAGTTCTTC	CASSDPDRVYNEQFF
NA	TRBV7-2	TRBJ2-7	few	TGTGCCAGCAGCTTCGGCGGGCCGGACGAGCAGTACTTC	CASSFGGPDEQYF
NA	TRBV7-2	TRBJ2-5	NA	TGTGCCAGCAGCTCCCTTAGATCTCGGGGTGAGCAGTACTTC	CASSSLRSRGEQYF
TRBD2	TRBV24-1	TRBJ2-1	few	TGTGCCACCAGTGATCAAGAGGCGGGGGGTTACAATGAGCAGTTCTTC	CATSDQEAGGYNEQFF
NA	TRBV7-9	TRBJ2-3	NA	TGTGCCAGCAGCTCCGACCTAGATACGCAGTATTTT	CASSSDLDTQYF
TRBD2	TRBV7-2	TRBJ2-5	few	TGTGCCAGCAGCTTAGCGCAGGCTAGCGGGGGCGGTTACCAAGAGACCCAGTACTTC	CASSLAQASGGGYQETQYF
TRBD1	TRBV6-5	TRBJ1-6	NA	TGTGCCAGCAGTTACCGAGGGACAGGGAGATATTCACCCCTCCACTTT	CASSYRGTGRYSPLHF
NA	TRBV29-1	TRBJ2-1	NA	TGCAGCGTTGGAATCCTCGTGGATGAGCAGTTCTTC	CSVGILVDEQFF
NA	TRBV21-1	TRBJ2-7	NA	TGTGCCAGCAGCGACCCATCGGACAGGGCGATCTCCTACGAGCAGTACTTC	CASSDPSDRAISYEQYF
TRBD2	TRBV20-1	TRBJ2-3	NA	TGCAGTGCTCCAACACTAGCGGGGGCGGTAGATACGCAGTATTTT	CSAPTLAGAVDTQYF
NA	TRBV6-2/TRBV6-3	TRBJ1-5	NA	TGTGCCAGCACCCCGTTGAAGGCCTACAATCAGCCCCAGCATTTT	CASTPLKAYNQPQHF
NA	TRBV20-1	TRBJ2-7	once	TGCAGTGCTAGACCACTAGCAGCTTACAATGAGCAGTACTTC	CSARPLAAYNEQYF
NA	TRBV21-1	TRBJ2-4	few	TGTGCCAGCAGCAAAGAAAGGACAGATAAAAACATTCAGTACTTC	CASSKERTDKNIQYF
NA	TRBV5-1	TRBJ2-7	NA	TGCGCCAGCACCGAACCAGGGTGGAACGAGCAGTACTTC	CASTEPGWNEQYF